The clone carrying this T cell receptor beta chain has a count of ten or more. The investigators amplified TCR beta CDR3 regions from RNA transcripts. First-round RT-PCR with HTBI primers amplified the TCR CDR3 region. MiXCR was run by TCRdb on the multiplex PCR reads, yielding one entry per CDR3 protein. Here the sample spans under 400,000 distinct CDR3 sequences, around 13% being singletons. The data were obtained in a study of T cells in Graves' hyperthyroidism and ophthalmopathy. Trimming shortened V by 5 bases and J by 8 bases, and 18 bases separated the two germline ends. The germline CDR1 and CDR2 sequences are MDHEN and SYDVKM. The CDR3 is 15 residues long.

This clonotype originated in a woman aged 55-70 years with Graves' hyperthyroidism. Sequenced input: blood. The V gene is TRBV28, the J gene TRBJ1-4; D is unresolved. The CDR3 DNA sequence: TGTGCCAGCAGTCCCCACAGAATTTCTTGGGAAAAACTGTTTTTT. Translating gives CASSPHRISWEKLFF.